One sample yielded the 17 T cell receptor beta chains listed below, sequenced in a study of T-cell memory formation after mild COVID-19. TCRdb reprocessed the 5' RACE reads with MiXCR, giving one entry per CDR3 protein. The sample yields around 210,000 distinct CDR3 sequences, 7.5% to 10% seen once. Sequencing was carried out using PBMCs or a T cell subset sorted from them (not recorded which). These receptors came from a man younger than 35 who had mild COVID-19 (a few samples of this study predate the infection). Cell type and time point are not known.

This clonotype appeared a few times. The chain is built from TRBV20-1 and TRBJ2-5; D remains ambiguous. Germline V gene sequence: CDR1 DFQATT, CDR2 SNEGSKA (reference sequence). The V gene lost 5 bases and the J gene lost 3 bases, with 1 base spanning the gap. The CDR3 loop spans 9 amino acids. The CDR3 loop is CSAEETQYF. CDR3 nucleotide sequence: TGCAGTGCTGAAGAGACCCAGTACTTC.

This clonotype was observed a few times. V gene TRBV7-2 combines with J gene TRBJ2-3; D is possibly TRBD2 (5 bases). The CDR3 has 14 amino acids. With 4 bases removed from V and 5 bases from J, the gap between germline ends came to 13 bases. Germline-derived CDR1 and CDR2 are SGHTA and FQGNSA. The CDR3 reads CASSSTGRGDTQYF. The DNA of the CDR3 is TGTGCCAGCAGCTCGACGGGGAGAGGAGATACGCAGTATTTT.

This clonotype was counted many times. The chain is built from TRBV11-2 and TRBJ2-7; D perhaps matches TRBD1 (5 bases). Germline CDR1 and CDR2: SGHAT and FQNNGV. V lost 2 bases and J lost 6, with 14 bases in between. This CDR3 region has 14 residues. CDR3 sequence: CASSLMQGLSEQYV. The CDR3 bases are TGTGCCAGCAGCTTAATGCAGGGTCTATCCGAGCAGTACGTC.

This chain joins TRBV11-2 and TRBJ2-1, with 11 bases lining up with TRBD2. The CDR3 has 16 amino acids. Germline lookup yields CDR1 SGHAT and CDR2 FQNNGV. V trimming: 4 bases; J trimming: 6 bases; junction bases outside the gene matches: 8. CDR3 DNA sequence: TGTGCCAGCAGCTATTTAGCGGGGGGGCCTCTCAATGAGCAGTTCTTC. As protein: CASSYLAGGPLNEQFF.

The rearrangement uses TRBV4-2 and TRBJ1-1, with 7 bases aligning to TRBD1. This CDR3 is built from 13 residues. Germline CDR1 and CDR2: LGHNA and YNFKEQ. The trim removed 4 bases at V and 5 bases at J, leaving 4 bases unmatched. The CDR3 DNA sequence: TGTGCCAGCAGCCGCGACAGGGTGACTGAAGCTTTCTTT. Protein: CASSRDRVTEAFF.

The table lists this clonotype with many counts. The DNA for the CDR3 is TGCGCCAGCAGCCAAGATCACAGCGGGCGACCCTACGAGCAGTACTTC. It translates to CASSQDHSGRPYEQYF. The V and J genes are TRBV4-3 and TRBJ2-7, with a tentative D call TRBD2 (6 bases). Germline V gene sequence: CDR1 LGHNA, CDR2 YSLEER. V shed 0 bases and J shed 2 bases, with 14 bases lying between them. CDR3 length equals 16 residues.

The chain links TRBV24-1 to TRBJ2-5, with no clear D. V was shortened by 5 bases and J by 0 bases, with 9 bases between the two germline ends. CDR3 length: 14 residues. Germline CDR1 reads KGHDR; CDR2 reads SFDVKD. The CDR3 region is CATSGAAYQETQYF. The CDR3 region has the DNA TGTGCCACCAGTGGTGCGGCCTACCAAGAGACCCAGTACTTC.

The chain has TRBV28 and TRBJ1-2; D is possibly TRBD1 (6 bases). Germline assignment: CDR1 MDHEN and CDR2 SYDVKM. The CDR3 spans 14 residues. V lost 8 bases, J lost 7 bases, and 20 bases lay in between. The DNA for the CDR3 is TGTGCCAGCGTCACGGGGACAACTCGGCTTGGCTACACCTTC. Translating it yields CASVTGTTRLGYTF.

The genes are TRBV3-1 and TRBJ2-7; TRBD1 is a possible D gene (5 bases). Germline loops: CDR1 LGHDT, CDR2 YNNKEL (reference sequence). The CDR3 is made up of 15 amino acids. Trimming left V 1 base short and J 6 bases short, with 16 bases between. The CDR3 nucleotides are TGTGCCAGCAGCCAAGTCGGGCAGGGCGACTCCGAGCAGTACTTC. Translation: CASSQVGQGDSEQYF.

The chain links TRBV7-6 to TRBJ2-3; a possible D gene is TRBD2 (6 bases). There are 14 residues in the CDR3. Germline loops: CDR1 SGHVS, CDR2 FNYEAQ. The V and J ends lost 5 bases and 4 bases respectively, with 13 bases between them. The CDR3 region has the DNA TGTGCCAGCAGCCTTAGACTAGGGGCAGATACGCAGTATTTT. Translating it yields CASSLRLGADTQYF.

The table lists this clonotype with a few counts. CDR3 protein: CASSPYPQRGSSYEQYF. The CDR3 bases are TGTGCCAGCAGCCCCTACCCACAGCGGGGAAGCTCCTACGAGCAGTACTTC. The V gene is TRBV4-2, the J gene TRBJ2-7, with 7 bases matching TRBD2. Germline-derived CDR1 and CDR2 are LGHNA and YNFKEQ. V was pared by 4 bases and J by 0 bases, with 12 bases of the junction left unmatched. The CDR3 is 17 residues long.

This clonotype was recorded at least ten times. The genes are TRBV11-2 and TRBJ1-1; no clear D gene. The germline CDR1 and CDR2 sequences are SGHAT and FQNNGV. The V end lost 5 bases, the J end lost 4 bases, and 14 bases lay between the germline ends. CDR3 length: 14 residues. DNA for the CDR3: TGTGCCAGCAGCGCGACGCGGGCCGGCACTGAAGCTTTCTTT. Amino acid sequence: CASSATRAGTEAFF.

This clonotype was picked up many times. The CDR3 is CASSSNGPWEQYF. The CDR3 DNA is TGCGCCAGCAGTTCCAACGGGCCTTGGGAGCAGTACTTC. The chain is built from TRBV5-1 and TRBJ2-7; D gene ambiguous. Per germline, CDR1 SGHRS and CDR2 YFSETQ. The V and J ends lost 5 bases and 7 bases respectively, with 16 bases between them. The CDR3 extends over 13 amino acids.

In DNA, the CDR3 is TGTGCCAGCAGCTTTGAGTTATCCGAGACCCAGTACTTC. Residues: CASSFELSETQYF. V is TRBV7-2 and J is TRBJ2-5; D unresolved. The V end was cut by 3 bases, the J end by 5 bases, with 10 bases between. CDR1 is SGHTA, CDR2 FQGNSA, per germline. CDR3 size: 13 residues.

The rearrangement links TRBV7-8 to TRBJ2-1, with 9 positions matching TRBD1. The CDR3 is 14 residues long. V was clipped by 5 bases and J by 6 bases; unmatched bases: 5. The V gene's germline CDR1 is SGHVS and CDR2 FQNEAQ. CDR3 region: CASSASGQGNEQFF. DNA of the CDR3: TGTGCCAGCAGCGCCTCGGGACAGGGCAATGAGCAGTTCTTC.

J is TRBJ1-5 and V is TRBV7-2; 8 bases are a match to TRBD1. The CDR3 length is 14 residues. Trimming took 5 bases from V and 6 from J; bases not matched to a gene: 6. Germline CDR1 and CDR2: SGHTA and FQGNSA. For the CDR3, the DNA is TGTGCCAGCAGCCGACAGGGGCTCGGTCAGCCCCAGCATTTT. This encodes CASSRQGLGQPQHF.

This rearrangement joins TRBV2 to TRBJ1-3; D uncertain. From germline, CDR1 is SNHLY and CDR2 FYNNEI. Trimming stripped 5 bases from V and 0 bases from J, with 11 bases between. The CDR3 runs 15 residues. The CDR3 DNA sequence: TGTGCCAGCAGTATAGCCCGGTACTCTGGAAACACCATATATTTT. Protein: CASSIARYSGNTIYF.